Reported below is one TCR beta chain. This clonotype showed up many times. It has no known antigen specificity. The input lacks base qualities; no much larger clone sits a single base away. Library preparation was by 5' RACE. TCRdb lists the instrument as Illumina HiSeq 2500. A second PCR of roughly 6 to 11 cycles was run with a J-beta primer mix and a sample-barcoded 5' primer. A unique molecular identifier was introduced onto each TCR beta cDNA molecule by a template-switch 5' adaptor carrying 12 random nucleotides. Each sample yielded at least 3 million CDR3-containing paired-end reads. The Mint cDNA synthesis kit, primed by a TRBC-specific oligonucleotide, was used to synthesize first-strand cDNA from all RNA. After uracil-DNA glycosylase treatment, a first 18-cycle PCR used universal primers M1SS and BC2_uni_R on all cDNA. Turning to the authors' computational methods: For normalization, 1 million high-quality reads were randomly selected from each sample, with every read carrying a distinct molecular identifier. Reads with shared molecular identifiers were discarded instead of being binned into consensus sequences. MiTCR, with a Q25 quality threshold and the strictest error-elimination algorithm, was used for CDR3 identification, clonotype clustering and error correction. A nonparametric unseen species model with Euler transformation was used to estimate a lower bound on total TCR beta diversity. The public reads were quality trimmed at Q25 with fastp and then assembled into clones with MiXCR by TCRdb, keeping productive beta chains. Duplicate CDR3 protein sequences are folded into a single record with the most common DNA and genes. The V and J calls and clone size come from TCRdb's table, not from the authors' own analysis. This sample lists about 650,000 distinct CDR3 sequences; over 40% were detected once. 13% of the sample is in the top ten clones.

The data derive from a study of blood T cells in healthy people across ages (dated by TCRdb to about 2015). For context, the study as a whole: In model experiments, template switching captured roughly one uniquely barcoded TCR beta cDNA molecule for every two T cells. Four age groups were formed from the donors: young (average 16 years), middle-aged (approximately 40), aged (roughly 56) and long-lived (about 80). Age-related changes in TCR beta repertoire diversity were measured in the study by deep sequencing normalized with unique cDNA molecular identifiers. Using the same blood draw, the study looked at two additional independent replicas of 1 million unique cDNA reads for two donors, one aged 18 to 29 and the other aged 80 or older. Donors of different ages were randomly distributed across sequencing lanes to avoid experimental bias. What the work shows at the level of the full study, not this receptor alone: As age increased, observed TCR beta diversity per million T cells dropped in a roughly linear way, and a significant reduction was already evident by age 40. Estimates of total diversity based on one million sequenced T cells were considered lower bounds and underestimates. The CMV infection status of donors was not known, potentially confounding age-related changes in expanded clonotypes. A strong correlation was found between observed TCR beta diversity and the percentage of naive T cells measured by flow cytometry. Compared with the aged group, the long-lived group had more naive CD4+ T cells, fewer expanded clones and increased TCR diversity, a pattern suggesting age selection. Conclusive comparison of naive and antigen-experienced compartments was prevented by the profiling of bulk unsorted PBMCs.

Systemically healthy Caucasian individuals from Russia, some 40 in total and aged about 6 to 100 years, were included as donors. Ten milliliters of peripheral blood were drawn from each donor into EDTA-treated Vacutainer tubes. Ficoll-Paque density-gradient centrifugation was used to isolate PBMCs, with at least 7 million per sample. Trizol reagent was used to extract total RNA from PBMCs, with at least 5 micrograms per sample. For every donor, an aliquot of PBMCs went through flow cytometry to measure the percentages of naive CD45RAhigh/CD27high T cells. The TCR comes from a woman older than 75 in good health. Specimen: blood.

The CDR3 loop reads CTTSGYNEQFF. The nucleotide sequence is TGCACGACTAGCGGGTACAATGAGCAGTTCTTC. The chain is encoded by TRBV20-1 joined to TRBJ2-1, with 10 middle bases fitting TRBD2. Taken from cysteine to phenylalanine, the CDR3 has 11 residues. The entry retains the CDR3 DNA only, 33 bases that are in frame from base 1. From a lookup of the germline V gene (reference sequence), CDR1 and CDR2 are DFQATT and SNEGSKA.